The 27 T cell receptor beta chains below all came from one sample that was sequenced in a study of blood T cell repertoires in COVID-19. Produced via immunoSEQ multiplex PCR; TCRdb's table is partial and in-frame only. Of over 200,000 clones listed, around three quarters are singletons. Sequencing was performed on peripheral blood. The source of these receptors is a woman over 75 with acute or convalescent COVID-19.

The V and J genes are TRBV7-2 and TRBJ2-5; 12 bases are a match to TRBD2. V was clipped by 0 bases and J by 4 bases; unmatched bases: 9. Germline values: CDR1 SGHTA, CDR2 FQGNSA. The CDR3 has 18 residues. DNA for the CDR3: TGTGCCAGCAGCTTAGCGGCGACTAGCGGGAGTTTGCGAGAGACCCAGTACTTC. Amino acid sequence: CASSLAATSGSLRETQYF.

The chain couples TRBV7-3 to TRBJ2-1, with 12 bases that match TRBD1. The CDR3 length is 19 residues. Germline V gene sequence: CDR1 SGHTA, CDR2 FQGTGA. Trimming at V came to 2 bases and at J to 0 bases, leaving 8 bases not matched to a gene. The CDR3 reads CASSLRGQGAMGSYNEQFF. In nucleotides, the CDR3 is TGTGCCAGCAGCTTACGGGGACAGGGGGCGATGGGCTCCTACAATGAGCAGTTCTTC.

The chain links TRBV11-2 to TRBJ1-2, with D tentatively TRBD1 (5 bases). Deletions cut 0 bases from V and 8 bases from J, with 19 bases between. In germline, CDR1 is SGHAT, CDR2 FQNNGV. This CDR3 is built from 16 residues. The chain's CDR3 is CASSLDQGRQGGGYTF. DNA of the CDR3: TGTGCCAGCAGCTTAGATCAAGGACGGCAGGGAGGGGGCTACACCTTC.

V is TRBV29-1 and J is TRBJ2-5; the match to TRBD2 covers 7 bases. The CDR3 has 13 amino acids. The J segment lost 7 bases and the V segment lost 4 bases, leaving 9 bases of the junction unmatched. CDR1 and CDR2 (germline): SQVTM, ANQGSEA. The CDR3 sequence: CSVGPSGGGTQYF. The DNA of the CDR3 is TGCAGCGTTGGTCCTAGCGGTGGCGGGACCCAGTACTTC.

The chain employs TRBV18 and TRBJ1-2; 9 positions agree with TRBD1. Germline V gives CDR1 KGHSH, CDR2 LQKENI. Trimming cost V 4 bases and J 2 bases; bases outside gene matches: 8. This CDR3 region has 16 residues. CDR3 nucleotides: TGTGCCAGCTCACAGGGCCCGGGACAGGGAAACTATGGCTACACCTTC. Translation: CASSQGPGQGNYGYTF.

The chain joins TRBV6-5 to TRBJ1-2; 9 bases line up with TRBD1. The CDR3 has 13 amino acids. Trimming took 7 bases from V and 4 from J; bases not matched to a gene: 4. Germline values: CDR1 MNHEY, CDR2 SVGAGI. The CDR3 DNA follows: TGTGCCAGCATAACAGGGGGCTTCTATGGCTACACCTTC. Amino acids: CASITGGFYGYTF.

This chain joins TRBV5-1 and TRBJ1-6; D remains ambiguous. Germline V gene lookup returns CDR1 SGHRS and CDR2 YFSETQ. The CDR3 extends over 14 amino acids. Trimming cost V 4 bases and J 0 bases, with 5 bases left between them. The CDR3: CASSAISYNSPLHF. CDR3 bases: TGCGCCAGCAGCGCTATCTCCTATAATTCACCCCTCCACTTT.

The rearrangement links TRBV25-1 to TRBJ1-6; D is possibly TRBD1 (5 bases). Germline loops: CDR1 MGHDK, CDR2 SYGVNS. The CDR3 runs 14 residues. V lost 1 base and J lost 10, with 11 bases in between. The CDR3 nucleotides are TGTGCCAGCAGTGAATCAGGGATATGGTCACCCCTCCACTTT. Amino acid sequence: CASSESGIWSPLHF.

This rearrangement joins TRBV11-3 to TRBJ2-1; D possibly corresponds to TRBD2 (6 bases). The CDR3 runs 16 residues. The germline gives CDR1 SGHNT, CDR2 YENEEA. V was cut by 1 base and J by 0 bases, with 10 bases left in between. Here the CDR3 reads CASSLGGESSYNEQFF. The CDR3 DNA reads TGTGCCAGCAGCTTAGGGGGGGAGAGCTCCTACAATGAGCAGTTCTTC.

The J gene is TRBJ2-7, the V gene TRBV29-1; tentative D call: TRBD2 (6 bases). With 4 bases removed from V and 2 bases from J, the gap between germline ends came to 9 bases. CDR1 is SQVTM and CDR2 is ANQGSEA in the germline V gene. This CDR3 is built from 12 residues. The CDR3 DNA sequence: TGCAGCGTTGGGGCGGGGACCTACGAGCAGTACTTC. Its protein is CSVGAGTYEQYF.

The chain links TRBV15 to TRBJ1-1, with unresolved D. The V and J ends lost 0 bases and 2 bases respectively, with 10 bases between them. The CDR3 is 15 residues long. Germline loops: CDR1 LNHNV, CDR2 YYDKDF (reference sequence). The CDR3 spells CATSREPQVNTEAFF. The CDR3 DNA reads TGTGCCACCAGCAGAGAGCCCCAGGTCAACACTGAAGCTTTCTTT. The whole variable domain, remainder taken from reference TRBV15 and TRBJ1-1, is DAMVIQNPRYQVTQFGKPVTLSCSQTLNHNVMYWYQQKSSQAPKLLFHYYDKDFNNEADTPDNFQSRRPNTSFCFLDIRSPGLGDTAMYLCATSREPQVNTEAFFGQGTRLTVV.

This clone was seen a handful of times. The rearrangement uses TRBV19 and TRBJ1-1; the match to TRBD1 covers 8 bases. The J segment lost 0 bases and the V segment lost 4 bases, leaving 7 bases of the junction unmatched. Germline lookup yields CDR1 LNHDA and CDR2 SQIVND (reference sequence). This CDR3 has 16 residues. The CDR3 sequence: CASSTRTGSMNTEAFF. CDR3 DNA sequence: TGTGCCAGTAGTACCAGGACAGGGAGCATGAACACTGAAGCTTTCTTT.

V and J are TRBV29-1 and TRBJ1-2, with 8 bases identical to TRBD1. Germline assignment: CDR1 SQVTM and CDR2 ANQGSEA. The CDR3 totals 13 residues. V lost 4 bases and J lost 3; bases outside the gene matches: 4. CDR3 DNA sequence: TGCAGCGTTGCCGGACAGGGACACTATGGCTACACCTTC. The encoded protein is CSVAGQGHYGYTF.

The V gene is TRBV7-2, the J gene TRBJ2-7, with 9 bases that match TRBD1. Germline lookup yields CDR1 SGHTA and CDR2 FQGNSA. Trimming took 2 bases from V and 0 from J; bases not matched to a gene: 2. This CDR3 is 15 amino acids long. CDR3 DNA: TGTGCCAGCAGCTTAAGGACAGGGGACTCCTACGAGCAGTACTTC. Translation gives CASSLRTGDSYEQYF.

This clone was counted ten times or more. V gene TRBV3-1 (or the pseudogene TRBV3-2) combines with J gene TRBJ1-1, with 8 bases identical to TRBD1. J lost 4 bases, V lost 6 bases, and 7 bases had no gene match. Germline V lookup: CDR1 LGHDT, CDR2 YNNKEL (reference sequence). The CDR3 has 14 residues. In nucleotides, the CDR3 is TGTGCCAGCAGAATGACAGGGGTGGGCACTGAAGCTTTCTTT. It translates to CASRMTGVGTEAFF.

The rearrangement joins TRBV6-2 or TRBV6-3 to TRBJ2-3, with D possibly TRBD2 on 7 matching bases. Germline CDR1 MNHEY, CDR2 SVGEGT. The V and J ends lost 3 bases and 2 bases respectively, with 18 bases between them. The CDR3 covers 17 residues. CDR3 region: CASSYTPTRGATDTQYF. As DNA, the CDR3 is TGTGCCAGCAGTTATACCCCGACCCGGGGGGCCACAGATACGCAGTATTTT.

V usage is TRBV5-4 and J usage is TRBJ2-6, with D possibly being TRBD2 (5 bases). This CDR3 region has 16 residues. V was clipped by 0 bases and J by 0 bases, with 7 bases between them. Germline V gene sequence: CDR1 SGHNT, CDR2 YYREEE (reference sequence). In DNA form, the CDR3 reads TGTGCCAGCAGCTTGGGACTACTCTCTGGGGCCAACGTCCTGACTTTC. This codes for CASSLGLLSGANVLTF.

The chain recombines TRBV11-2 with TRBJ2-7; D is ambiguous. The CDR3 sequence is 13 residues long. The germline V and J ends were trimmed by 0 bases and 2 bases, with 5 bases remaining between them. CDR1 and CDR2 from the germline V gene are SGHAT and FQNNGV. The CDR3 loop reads CASSLDLPYEQYF. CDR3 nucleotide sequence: TGTGCCAGCAGCTTAGATCTTCCCTACGAGCAGTACTTC.

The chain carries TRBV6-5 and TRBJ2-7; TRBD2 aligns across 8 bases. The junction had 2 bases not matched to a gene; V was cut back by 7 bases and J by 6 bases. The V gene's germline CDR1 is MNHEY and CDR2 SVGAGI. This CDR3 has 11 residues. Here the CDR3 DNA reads TGTGCCAGCACTCGGGGGGGCGAGCAGTACTTC. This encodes CASTRGGEQYF.

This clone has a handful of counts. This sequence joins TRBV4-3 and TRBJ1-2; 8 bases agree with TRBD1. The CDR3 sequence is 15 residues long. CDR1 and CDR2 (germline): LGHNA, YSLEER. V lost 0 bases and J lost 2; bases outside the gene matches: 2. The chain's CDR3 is CASSQEGQGNYGYTF. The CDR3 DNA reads TGCGCCAGCAGCCAAGAAGGACAGGGAAACTATGGCTACACCTTC.

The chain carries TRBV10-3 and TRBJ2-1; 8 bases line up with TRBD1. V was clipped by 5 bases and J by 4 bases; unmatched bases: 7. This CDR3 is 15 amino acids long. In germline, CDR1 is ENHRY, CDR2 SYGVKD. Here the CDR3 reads CAISSGTGKYNEQFF. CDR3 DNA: TGTGCCATCAGTTCCGGGACAGGAAAGTACAATGAGCAGTTCTTC.

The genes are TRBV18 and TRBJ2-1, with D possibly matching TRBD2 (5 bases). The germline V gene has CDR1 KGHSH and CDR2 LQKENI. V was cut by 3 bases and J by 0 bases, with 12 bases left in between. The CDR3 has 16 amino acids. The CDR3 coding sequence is TGTGCCAGCTCACCTTTGATACGGGACTCCTACAATGAGCAGTTCTTC. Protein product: CASSPLIRDSYNEQFF.

CDR3 sequence (DNA): TGTGCCAGCAGTTACGGGCAGCAGAATGGCTACACCTTC. It yields the protein CASSYGQQNGYTF. The rearrangement joins TRBV6-5 to TRBJ1-2, with no clear D. This CDR3 is built from 13 residues. Germline CDR1 reads MNHEY; CDR2 reads SVGAGI. V was clipped by 2 bases and J by 6 bases, with 10 bases between them.

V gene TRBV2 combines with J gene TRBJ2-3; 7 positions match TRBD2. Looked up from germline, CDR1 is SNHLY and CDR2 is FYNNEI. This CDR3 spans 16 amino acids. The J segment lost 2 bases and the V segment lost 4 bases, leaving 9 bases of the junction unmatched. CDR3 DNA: TGTGCCAGCAGTGTGAAAGGACTAGGATCCACAGATACGCAGTATTTT. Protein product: CASSVKGLGSTDTQYF.

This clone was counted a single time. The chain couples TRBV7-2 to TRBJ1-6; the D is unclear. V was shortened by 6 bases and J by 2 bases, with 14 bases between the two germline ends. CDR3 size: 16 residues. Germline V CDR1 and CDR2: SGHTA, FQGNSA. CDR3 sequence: CASRFTVTTYNSPLHF. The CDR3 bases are TGTGCCAGCAGATTCACCGTTACAACCTATAATTCACCCCTCCACTTT.

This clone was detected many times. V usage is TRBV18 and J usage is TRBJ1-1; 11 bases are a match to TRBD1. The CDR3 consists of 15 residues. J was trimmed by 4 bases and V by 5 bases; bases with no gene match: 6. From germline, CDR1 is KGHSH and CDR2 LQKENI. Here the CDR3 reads CASSSGQGAFTEAFF. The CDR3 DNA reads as TGTGCCAGCTCATCAGGACAGGGGGCTTTCACTGAAGCTTTCTTT.

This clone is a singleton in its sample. The CDR3 protein is CASSKPPGGGYTF. CDR3 nucleotide sequence: TGTGCCAGCAGCAAACCCCCAGGGGGTGGCTACACCTTC. This chain uses TRBV21-1 with TRBJ1-2; TRBD1, as called in the table, went unchecked against the DNA. TRBV21-1 is tagged as a pseudogene. The CDR3 has 13 amino acids.